This T cell receptor beta chain was captured in a study of human T cells and chemical hapten exposure. In the original analysis: Sample TCR totals centred on a median of around 92,000, ranging about 20,000 to 700,000. TCRdb reprocessed the RACE reads with MiXCR, giving one entry per CDR3 protein. The V and J calls come from TCRdb's annotation, not from the publication. There are more than 75,000 distinct CDR3 sequences in the sample; over 8.5% occur only once, and 1.5% lies in the top ten. Time point specified: healthy volunteer bleed at 6 weeks. From whole blood left unfractionated, total RNA was extracted. Sequenced sample: whole blood. The TCR comes from a male donor in good health. Some clones in this sample may be carry-over from other donors' samples.

CDR3 region: CANSDRQNTGELFF. In nucleotides, the CDR3 is TGTGCCAACTCGGACAGGCAAAACACCGGGGAGCTGTTTTTT. The V call is TRBV10-3, the J call TRBJ2-2, with 7 bases aligning to TRBD1. J was trimmed by 2 bases and V by 10 bases; bases with no gene match: 7. CDR1 is ENHRY, CDR2 SYGVKD, per germline. The CDR3 has 14 amino acids.